This T cell receptor (beta chain) came from a study of metastatic and nonmetastatic thyroid tumors. The CDR3 extends over 15 amino acids. Looked up from germline, CDR1 is SGHRS and CDR2 is YFSETQ. The V gene end was trimmed by 5 bases and the J gene end by 4 bases; junction bases not matched to a gene: 10. TCRdb reprocessed the PCR reads via MiXCR. In the table there are tens of thousands of clones, approximately 15% of which are singletons. None of the patients had undergone any treatment ahead of thyroid surgery. The chain employs TRBV5-1 and TRBJ1-2, with TRBD1 identical over 8 bases. This TCR was sampled from a female donor with papillary thyroid cancer or a benign thyroid nodule (not recorded which). Some clones in this sample may be carry-over from other donors' samples. What was sequenced was blood. The CDR3 loop is CASRATGAVVYGYTF. The CDR3, as DNA: TGCGCCAGCAGGGCGACAGGGGCCGTGGTCTATGGCTACACCTTC.